This entry is about one TCR beta chain. Its antigen remains unidentified. No clone much larger than this one lies a single base away; base qualities are absent. The germline V gene (reference sequence) provides CDR1 LNHNV and CDR2 YYDKDF. The CDR3 has 16 amino acids, counting the end cysteine and phenylalanine. Only CDR3 DNA is held: 48 bases, read in frame from base 1. The junction carries 12 bases between V and J, which are trimmed by 0 bases and 0 bases respectively. The source of the sample is a study of CD8+ T cells in alopecia areata (dated by TCRdb to between 2017 and 2018). For context, the study as a whole: The treated patients took part in an open-label pilot trial in which moderate-to-severe alopecia areata was treated with oral tofacitinib at 5 to 10 mg twice daily. In humans, TCRbeta sequencing was performed on scalp tissue and on sorted CD4+ and CD8+ peripheral blood T cells from healthy controls and from patients with patchy or totalis/universalis alopecia areata. For the treated patients, the SALT score, which quantifies what percentage of scalp surface area is affected, served as the measure of disease severity. The RNA source kit depended on sample type: the PAXgene miRNA kit for fixed scalp, the miRNeasy kit for PBMCs, and the RNeasy kit for mouse skin. Scalp clonality was compared across normal scalp (n=4), patchy alopecia areata scalp (n=8), and alopecia totalis/universalis scalp (n=8). Patients on tofacitinib were biopsied at baseline and after 4 and 24 weeks of treatment, and several of the patients also had a later scalp biopsy. Tofacitinib was administered for 6 to 18 months, and 6 months of follow-up off drug were then conducted to assess delayed response and recurrence. TCRbeta CDR3 regions were amplified by immunoSEQ multiplex PCR using 35 Vbeta forward and 13 Jbeta reverse primers. The study used high-throughput TCRbeta sequencing to examine T cell clonal expansion in alopecia areata, in both the C3H/HeJ mouse model and human patients. What the authors observed across the whole study: TCR sequences shared between patients were less clear than in mice, possibly partly because of HLA diversity in the patient population. The treated cohort was small, with a single nonresponder, so links between baseline CD8+ expansion and response need larger studies. Tofacitinib significantly lowered scalp clonality and the number of expanded CD8+ clones among the top 100 scalp clones. Unlike mouse skin, which is dominated by gammadelta T cells, normal human skin has resident alphabeta T cells that are also sequenced, and this complicates analysis of the scalp TCR repertoire. Many expanded lesional clones were found to persist in scalp and blood during tofacitinib treatment, and relapse after treatment cessation may be partly explained by this persistence. Compared with normal scalp, lesional scalp, particularly in alopecia totalis/universalis, had higher clonality and more expanded CD8+ clones, which suggests antigenic drive.

The library was built by means of the immunoSEQ multiplex PCR assay. For TCR sequencing, RNA was extracted from every sample and reverse transcribed into cDNA to serve as template. SuperScript III was used to make first-strand cDNA, primed with a 2:1 mix of oligo-dT and random hexamers. A synthetic immune receptor repertoire was used to measure amplification bias, and any remaining bias was corrected computationally. Under the source paper's analysis protocol: After raw reads were preprocessed to remove errors, the CDR3 was defined following IMGT conventions as running from the conserved cysteine to phenylalanine. Clonality was calculated as 1 minus Shannon entropy normalized by log2 of the number of productive unique TCRs. Whether scalp clones were CD4 or CD8 was inferred by matching scalp TCRbeta sequences against CD4 and CD8 repertoires sorted from blood. TCRdb took over this immuneACCESS table, retaining in-frame rearrangements with V and J assigned. Such tables are incomplete; in checked studies, under half of the missing clones stem from an unresolved V gene, and the remainder is unexplained. That table furnishes V, J and clone size, whereas the DNA furnished D and trimming. The sample contains about 190,000 clones, around 56% of them found a single time. Roughly 0.7% of the sample rests with the top ten.

Explained via the paper, the time point label denotes: more than three weeks on oral tofacitinib. What the treatment or condition label conveys for this sample: oral pan-JAK inhibitor, 5-10 mg twice daily. From alopecia areata patients, peripheral blood was collected along with lesional scalp punch biopsies. PBMCs were separated by density centrifugation and stained for CD3, CD4 and CD8, after which CD4+ and CD8+ T cells were sorted on a FACSAria. The sequence came from a human donor with alopecia areata. The chain was built from TRBV15 and TRBJ2-7; 5 matching bases give a weak D call of TRBD2. This specimen was CD4+ T cells sorted from blood, taken at week 4, from a patient treated with tofacitinib. The encoded CDR3 is CATSRDLIGSSYEQYF. Read as DNA, the sequence is TGTGCCACCAGCAGAGATCTGATAGGGAGCTCCTACGAGCAGTACTTC. The full variable domain, with segments outside the CDR3 supplied by the reference TRBV15 and TRBJ2-7 proteins, appears as DAMVIQNPRYQVTQFGKPVTLSCSQTLNHNVMYWYQQKSSQAPKLLFHYYDKDFNNEADTPDNFQSRRPNTSFCFLDIRSPGLGDTAMYLCATSRDLIGSSYEQYFGPGTRLTVT.